The TCR beta chain under discussion was sequenced for a study of blood T cell repertoires in COVID-19 (dated by TCRdb to the early 2020s). General notes on the study: Samples covering the acute and convalescent phases of COVID-19 were provided by collaborators in the United States, Italy and Spain. A de-identified subject ID, COVID-19 status, age in years and sex were almost always included in the sample metadata. HLA class I and class II types, where available, came from metadata supplied by the sample provider rather than from assay-based typing. The samples were drawn from two sources: the first 160 participants of the ongoing ImmuneRACE study, and 1,000 to 1,500 subjects contributed by 6 global collaborators. Deeply sampled blood TCRbeta repertoires from subjects exposed to, actively infected with, or recovered from COVID-19 were included in the dataset. A freely available public database, intended as a resource for researchers studying the immune response to SARS-CoV-2, is where the repertoires were released. The material from the prospective study consisted of cDNA or gDNA derived from T cells, B-cell-depleted T cells, or PBMCs.

Each collaborating institution followed its own protocols to collect whole blood in K2EDTA tubes. Collaborator samples were shipped for TCRbeta analysis as frozen whole blood, isolated PBMCs, or DNA extracted from either sample type. What the study reported, not specific to this receptor: How much clinical and demographic metadata was included differed by source and by participant, and the metadata was provided uncurated.

TCRbeta CDR3 regions were amplified from genomic DNA by means of the immunoSEQ Assay, a bias-controlled multiplex PCR. From the authors' description of their analysis: The number of nucleated cells in each sample was estimated by amplification of reference gene primers within the assay. To quantify the absolute abundance of each unique TCRbeta CDR3 rearrangement, sequence reads were collapsed and filtered. For each sample, productive Simpson clonality was calculated as the square root of Simpson's diversity index over productive rearrangements. This immuneACCESS table, as held by TCRdb, lists in-frame sequences with V and J called but not all clones. Of the missing ones, under half trace to an unresolved V gene in checked studies; the others have no known cause. V and J calls plus clone size are reproduced from that table; the DNA served to infer D and trimming. Across this sample there are approximately 360,000 clones, with about 89% seen only once. Of the sample, approximately 1.2% is held by the ten largest clones.

About this clone itself: Its antigen is still unknown. No much larger clone is present one base from it, and per-base qualities are unavailable. Distinct nucleotide sequences in the sample also encode this CDR3.

The CDR3 covers 12 residues, taking in both the cysteine and the phenylalanine. Only CDR3 DNA is held: 36 bases, read in frame from base 1. Trimming accounts for 0 bases at V and 6 bases at J, while the number of junction bases matched to no gene is 0. According to the germline V gene, CDR1 reads SGDLS and CDR2 reads YYNGEE. The sequenced material came from peripheral blood. The rearrangement combines TRBV9 with TRBJ2-7; the central 7 bases match TRBD2. The receptor was isolated from a man between 40 and 49 years old with acute or convalescent COVID-19. The CDR3 corresponds to CASSVGGGEQYF. The nucleotides read TGTGCCAGCAGCGTAGGCGGGGGCGAGCAGTACTTC.